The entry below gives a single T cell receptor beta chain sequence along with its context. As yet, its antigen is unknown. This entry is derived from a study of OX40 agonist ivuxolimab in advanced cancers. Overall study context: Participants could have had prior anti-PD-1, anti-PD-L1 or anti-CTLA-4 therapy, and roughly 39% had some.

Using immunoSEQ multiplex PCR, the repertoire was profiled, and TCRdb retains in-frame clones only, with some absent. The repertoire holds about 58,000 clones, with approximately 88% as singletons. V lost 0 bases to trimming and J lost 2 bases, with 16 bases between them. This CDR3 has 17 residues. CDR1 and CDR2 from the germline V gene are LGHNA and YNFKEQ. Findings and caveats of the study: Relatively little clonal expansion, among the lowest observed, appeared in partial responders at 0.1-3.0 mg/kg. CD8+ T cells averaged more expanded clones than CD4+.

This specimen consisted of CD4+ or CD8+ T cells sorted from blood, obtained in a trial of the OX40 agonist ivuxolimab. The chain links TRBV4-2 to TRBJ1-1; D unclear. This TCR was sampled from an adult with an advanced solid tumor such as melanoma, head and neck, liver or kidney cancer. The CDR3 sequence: CASSQDPRPRGNTEAFF. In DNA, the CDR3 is TGTGCCAGCAGCCAAGATCCAAGGCCCCGGGGAAACACTGAAGCTTTCTTT.